Reported below is one TCR beta chain. Its antigen remains unidentified. The V gene lost 2 bases and the J gene lost 0 bases, with 12 bases spanning the gap. This CDR3 region has 15 residues. CDR1 and CDR2 (germline): GTSNPN, SVGIG (reference sequence). This entry is derived from a study of cytomegalovirus exposure and HLA in healthy donors. Each donor was nominally healthy when sampled (though unrecorded immune exposures were likely). Primers: 60 Vbeta forward and 13 Jbeta reverse. Clones were sequenced by immunoSEQ multiplex PCR, and TCRdb holds only the in-frame ones, with some missing. This sample yields under 200,000 clones, of which 87% are seen a single time; 0.85% belongs to the top ten. General study findings and limits: Productive status was seen about 87% or about 30% of the time for most TCR beta V segments in an earlier analysis. Another analysis was done later, and it associated 15,000 to 20,000 TCR beta sequences with HLA alleles at 0.05 false discovery rate.

The V and J genes are TRBV30 and TRBJ2-3, with D perhaps TRBD2 (5 bases). Sequenced sample: PBMCs. The clonotype comes from a woman between 25 and 40 years old in good health and CMV-seronegative. The CDR3 region is CAWSKERSSTDTQYF. The CDR3 coding sequence is TGTGCCTGGAGTAAGGAGCGGTCTAGCACAGATACGCAGTATTTT. Full variable domain (remainder filled in from reference TRBV30 and TRBJ2-3): SQTIHQWPATLVQPVGSPLSLECTVEGTSNPNLYWYRQAAGRGLQLLFYSVGIGQISSEVPQNLSASRPQDRQFILSSKKLLLSDSGFYLCAWSKERSSTDTQYFGPGTRLTVL.